The sequence of this T cell receptor (beta chain) was determined in a study of Ad26.COV2.S vaccination and SARS-CoV-2 variants. In the study overall: A COV1001 Ad26.COV2.S trial-arm participant provided the sample. Study-wide findings and caveats: The breadth of spike-specific CD8+ and CD4+ T cell responses after vaccination was reportedly substantial. Vaccine recipients showed a spike-specific TCR breadth that was higher than in placebo recipients.

Sequencing was performed with immunoSEQ multiplex PCR; in TCRdb, only in-frame clones are kept and a portion is missing. The table has roughly 400,000 clones, around 92% seen once. Concerning this clone itself: Its antigen is not known.

Specified treatment: roughly 19 received Ad26.COV2.S at low or high dose, single or two shots; 5 received placebo; per-sample allocation not given. Day 63 after the first vaccine or placebo injection was the time point for sampling. In the vaccine, an Ad26 vector expressed the SARS-CoV-2 spike of the Wuhan strain. Sequencing used peripheral blood, obtained in a trial of Ad26.COV2.S vaccine versus placebo. The sequence came from a person aged 18-65 years who received the Ad26.COV2.S COVID-19 vaccine or a placebo.

CDR3 nucleotides: TGTGCCAGCAGGGGGACAGGGGCGGGAAATTCACCCCTCCACTTT. Its translation is CASRGTGAGNSPLHF. The chain has TRBV2 and TRBJ1-6; the match to TRBD1 covers 10 bases. The germline CDR1 and CDR2 sequences are SNHLY and FYNNEI. Trimming removed 6 bases from V and 7 bases from J; junction bases left unmatched: 6. The CDR3 runs to 15 residues.